Each of the 29 T cell receptor beta chains below was sequenced from the same sample in a study of blood T cell repertoires in COVID-19. This table comes from immunoSEQ multiplex PCR, and its TCRdb copy is limited to in-frame clones, with some not included. The data hold hundreds of thousands of clones, with about 90% observed a single time. Sequenced sample: peripheral blood. These receptors were taken from a woman between 45 and 60 years old who had recovered from COVID-19.

This chain joins TRBV27 and TRBJ1-4; TRBD1 might be the D (6 bases). Trimming left V 8 bases short and J 8 bases short, with 12 bases between. This CDR3 spans 12 amino acids. Germline loops: CDR1 MNHEY, CDR2 SMNVEV (reference sequence). CDR3 in DNA: TGTGCCAGCGGAGACAGGTCCGAAAAACTGTTTTTT. This translates into CASGDRSEKLFF.

This clone was seen a handful of times. The chain links TRBV6-4 to TRBJ2-1; possible D gene TRBD2, 5 bases. The germline V gene has CDR1 MRHNA and CDR2 SNTAGT. V was trimmed by 0 bases and J by 1 base, leaving 10 bases between them. CDR3 length: 16 amino acids. The CDR3 reads CASSDSASRSYNEQFF. As DNA, the CDR3 is TGTGCCAGCAGTGACTCGGCTAGCAGGTCCTACAATGAGCAGTTCTTC.

The rearrangement links TRBV3-1 (or the pseudogene TRBV3-2) to TRBJ2-7, with D perhaps matching TRBD1 (5 bases). The CDR3 loop spans 13 amino acids. V gave up 4 bases and J gave up 1 base, with 8 bases separating them. CDR1 is LGHDT, CDR2 YNNKEL, per germline (reference sequence). The CDR3 DNA sequence: TGTGCCAGCAGCCGACAGAGTTCCTACGAGCAGTACTTC. Translated, it gives CASSRQSSYEQYF.

The chain is built from TRBV3-1 (or the pseudogene TRBV3-2) and TRBJ1-2; D is possibly TRBD1 (6 bases). This CDR3 has 15 amino acids. Trimming shortened V by 5 bases and J by 0 bases, and 13 bases separated the two germline ends. Germline V CDR1 and CDR2: LGHDT, YNNKEL (reference sequence). The CDR3 region is CASSARTAANYGYTF. Written as DNA, the CDR3 is TGTGCCAGCAGCGCACGGACAGCCGCTAACTATGGCTACACCTTC.

This chain uses TRBV7-2 with TRBJ1-2; D is perhaps TRBD1 (5 bases). Germline CDR1 SGHTA, CDR2 FQGNSA. Trimming cost V 5 bases and J 1 base, with 20 bases left between them. The CDR3 contains 17 residues. The CDR3 sequence: CASSRVGGGSGNYGYTF. The CDR3 DNA reads as TGTGCCAGCAGCCGTGTCGGGGGGGGTTCTGGTAACTATGGCTACACCTTC.

The chain is built from TRBV7-9 and TRBJ2-7; 8 bases agree with TRBD1. This CDR3 has 14 amino acids. CDR1 SEHNR and CDR2 FQNEAQ come from the germline V gene (reference sequence). V lost 5 bases and J lost 5; bases outside the gene matches: 8. Here the CDR3 DNA reads TGTGCCAGCAGCCTAGGACAGGGATCGGACGAGCAGTACTTC. Protein: CASSLGQGSDEQYF.

The chain links TRBV7-2 to TRBJ2-3; TRBD2 matches at 9 bases. V trimming: 5 bases; J trimming: 6 bases; junction bases outside the gene matches: 9. Germline V lookup: CDR1 SGHTA, CDR2 FQGNSA. This CDR3 spans 15 amino acids. The CDR3 loop reads CASSIQAGGRDTQYF. For the CDR3, the DNA is TGTGCCAGCAGCATCCAGGCGGGGGGGCGGGATACGCAGTATTTT.

This chain connects TRBV12-2 to TRBJ2-1; the D call TRBD2 from the table was never checked on the DNA. TRBV12-2 is recorded as a pseudogene. The CDR3 is made up of 22 amino acids. The CDR3 loop is CASRLFGQVNPLAGGSYNEQFF. Here the CDR3 DNA reads TGTGCAAGTCGCTTATTCGGACAGGTCAATCCGCTAGCGGGAGGGTCCTACAATGAGCAGTTCTTC.

The gene calls are TRBV7-9 and TRBJ1-4; D unclear. The CDR3 has 16 amino acids. The germline CDR1 and CDR2 sequences are SEHNR and FQNEAQ (reference sequence). Deletions cut 4 bases from V and 8 bases from J, with 20 bases between. The CDR3 protein is CASSSESVLGVEKLFF. The CDR3 DNA reads TGTGCCAGCAGCTCTGAGTCGGTATTGGGAGTGGAAAAACTGTTTTTT.

The J gene is TRBJ2-5, the V gene TRBV5-1; D not certain. Germline V gene sequence: CDR1 SGHRS, CDR2 YFSETQ. The V end was cut by 3 bases, the J end by 5 bases, with 11 bases between. This CDR3 spans 13 amino acids. The CDR3 sequence is CASSSLEKETQYF. CDR3 coding DNA: TGCGCCAGCAGCTCCCTAGAAAAGGAGACCCAGTACTTC.

This sequence joins TRBV27 and TRBJ2-3; 7 positions agree with TRBD2. Germline CDR1 MNHEY, CDR2 SMNVEV (reference sequence). With 7 bases clipped from V and 0 bases from J, the junction kept 13 bases outside the gene matches. This CDR3 is 17 amino acids long. The DNA for the CDR3 is TGTGCCAGCATTAGAGTTGGTCTAGCGGCTAGCACAGATACGCAGTATTTT. It encodes CASIRVGLAASTDTQYF.

This chain connects TRBV28 to TRBJ2-1, with TRBD2 as a possible D gene (5 bases). Germline V lookup: CDR1 MDHEN, CDR2 SYDVKM. V was cut by 7 bases and J by 4 bases, with 20 bases left in between. The CDR3 totals 16 residues. The CDR3 loop is CASITVKEAAYNEQFF. As DNA, the CDR3 is TGTGCCAGCATTACCGTAAAGGAGGCAGCATACAATGAGCAGTTCTTC.

This sequence joins TRBV7-3 and TRBJ2-2; D is unclear. Germline CDR1 SGHTA, CDR2 FQGTGA. The CDR3 runs to 14 residues. Trimming removed 6 bases at V and 1 base at J, with 9 bases between. CDR3 sequence reads: CASSPPWNTGELFF. The CDR3 bases are TGTGCCAGCAGTCCCCCTTGGAACACCGGGGAGCTGTTTTTT. The full variable domain, its missing parts supplied by reference TRBV7-3 and TRBJ2-2, is GAGVSQTPSNKVTEKGKYVELRCDPISGHTALYWYRQSLGQGPEFLIYFQGTGAADDSGLPNDRFFAVRPEGSVSTLKIQRTERGDSAVYLCASSPPWNTGELFFGEGSRLTVL.

The chain combines TRBV11-3 with TRBJ2-1; D perhaps matches TRBD2 (6 bases). The V end lost 1 base, the J end lost 1 base, and 8 bases lay between the germline ends. The CDR3 is 15 residues long. Per the germline V gene, CDR1 is SGHNT and CDR2 is YENEEA. CDR3 amino acids: CASSLGLDSYNEQFF. As DNA, the CDR3 is TGTGCCAGCAGCTTAGGACTAGATTCCTACAATGAGCAGTTCTTC.

The chain employs TRBV5-1 and TRBJ2-7, with D maybe TRBD1 (7 bases). This CDR3 is built from 16 residues. Germline V gene lookup returns CDR1 SGHRS and CDR2 YFSETQ. The germline V and J ends were trimmed by 2 bases and 0 bases, with 15 bases remaining between them. In DNA form, the CDR3 reads TGCGCCAGCAGCTTCCGGGGGACAGCAGTCTCCTACGAGCAGTACTTC. This translates into CASSFRGTAVSYEQYF. The full variable domain, with the rest looked up from reference TRBV5-1 and TRBJ2-7, is KAGVTQTPRYLIKTRGQQVTLSCSPISGHRSVSWYQQTPGQGLQFLFEYFSETQRNKGNFPGRFSGRQFSNSRSEMNVSTLELGDSALYLCASSFRGTAVSYEQYFGPGTRLTVT.

This chain joins TRBV9 and TRBJ2-5, with TRBD1 as a possible D gene (5 bases). V gave up 0 bases and J gave up 9 bases, with 15 bases separating them. Germline V gene data show CDR1 as SGDLS and CDR2 as YYNGEE. CDR3 length: 14 residues. The CDR3: CASSVAAVGAAQYF. The CDR3 nucleotides are TGTGCCAGCAGCGTAGCGGCGGTAGGGGCAGCCCAGTACTTC.

V gene TRBV25-1 combines with J gene TRBJ2-5; TRBD1 matches 12 bases. Per germline, CDR1 MGHDK and CDR2 SYGVNS. The V gene end was trimmed by 3 bases and the J gene end by 4 bases; junction bases not matched to a gene: 3. The CDR3 has 15 residues. CDR3 bases: TGTGCCAGCAGTGACCGGGACAGGGGGCCAGAGACCCAGTACTTC. This sequence encodes CASSDRDRGPETQYF.

The CDR3 DNA reads as TGCGCCAGCAGCCACGGGACTAGCGGTTACAAGTCCTACGAGCAGTACTTC. Translated, it gives CASSHGTSGYKSYEQYF. The chain joins TRBV5-1 to TRBJ2-7; 11 bases are a match to TRBD2. The CDR3 spans 17 residues. The J segment lost 1 base and the V segment lost 4 bases, leaving 10 bases of the junction unmatched. Looked up from germline, CDR1 is SGHRS and CDR2 is YFSETQ.

This sequence joins TRBV28 and TRBJ1-1; D possibly corresponds to TRBD1 (5 bases). Trimming took 4 bases from V and 11 from J, leaving 14 bases between them. The CDR3 extends over 12 amino acids. The germline V gene encodes CDR1 MDHEN and CDR2 SYDVKM. CDR3 nucleotides: TGTGCCAGCAGTTCCGCGGGGCTGGGGGCTTTCTTT. It codes for CASSSAGLGAFF.

This clone was observed a handful of times. The rearrangement joins TRBV9 to TRBJ2-2, with a tentative D call TRBD2 (5 bases). CDR3 length equals 13 residues. V gave up 2 bases and J gave up 4 bases, with 6 bases separating them. The germline gives CDR1 SGDLS, CDR2 YYNGEE. The CDR3 bases are TGTGCCAGCAGCGTGACTACCACCGGGGAGCTGTTTTTT. It translates to CASSVTTTGELFF.

A remark on this clone: A read error may account for a junction end that differs from germline. The J gene is TRBJ1-3, the V gene TRBV7-2; D ambiguous. CDR1 is SGHTA and CDR2 is FQGNSA in the germline V gene. This CDR3 comprises 8 residues. CDR3 bases: TGTGCCAGCAGCCCAAACAATTTT. Translated: CASSPNNF.

This clone showed up just a few times. The chain is built from TRBV18 and TRBJ1-1; D uncertain. This CDR3 spans 14 amino acids. Looked up from germline, CDR1 is KGHSH and CDR2 is LQKENI. Trimming pared 3 bases from V and 1 base from J, leaving 9 bases between. The CDR3 sequence: CASSPVPQNTEAFF. The CDR3 nucleotides are TGTGCCAGCTCACCCGTCCCACAGAACACTGAAGCTTTCTTT.

This chain joins TRBV19 and TRBJ2-5; weak D call: TRBD1 (6 bases). Germline values: CDR1 LNHDA, CDR2 SQIVND (reference sequence). Trimming took 5 bases from V and 4 from J, leaving 14 bases between them. CDR3 size: 14 residues. CDR3 bases: TGTGCCAGTAGTTTACAGGGCGTAACAGAGACCCAGTACTTC. It is translated as CASSLQGVTETQYF.

This clone was seen only once. This chain connects TRBV19 to TRBJ1-5, with 7 positions matching TRBD1. The CDR3 is made up of 19 amino acids. V shed 3 bases and J 0 bases; nucleotides not matched to a gene: 14. Germline CDR1 and CDR2: LNHDA and SQIVND (reference sequence). The CDR3 sequence: CASSMRDSESYHSNQPQHF. The CDR3 region has the DNA TGTGCCAGTAGTATGCGGGACAGCGAAAGCTACCATAGCAATCAGCCCCAGCATTTT.

The chain carries TRBV16 and TRBJ1-5; D gene uncertain. Trimming left V 0 bases short and J 2 bases short, with 8 bases between. This CDR3 comprises 15 residues. Per germline, CDR1 KGHSY and CDR2 FQNENV. CDR3 bases: TGTGCCAGCAGCCAATCGCGGGGAGGCAATCAGCCCCAGCATTTT. It is translated as CASSQSRGGNQPQHF.

The chain employs TRBV12-3 or TRBV12-4 and TRBJ1-3; D gene ambiguous. V dropped 7 bases and J dropped 4 bases, with 11 bases sitting between them. The CDR3 extends over 13 amino acids. The CDR3 DNA reads as TGTGCCAGCACCCCACCTAGCGGAAACACCATATATTTT. Translating gives CASTPPSGNTIYF.

The chain combines TRBV24-1 with TRBJ1-2; 8 bases are shared with TRBD1. Germline V gene data show CDR1 as KGHDR and CDR2 as SFDVKD. Unmatched junction bases numbered 14, after V lost 3 bases and J lost 0 bases. There are 19 residues in the CDR3. The CDR3 reads CATSDPRSAGTGTNYGYTF. Here the CDR3 DNA reads TGTGCCACCAGTGATCCACGGTCGGCCGGGACAGGAACTAACTATGGCTACACCTTC.

In nucleotides, the CDR3 is TGTGCCAGCAGTCGGACAGGGGGCGCTTCTGAAGCTTTCTTT. This encodes CASSRTGGASEAFF. The V gene is TRBV4-2, the J gene TRBJ1-1; 11 positions agree with TRBD1. V lost 6 bases, J lost 6 bases, and 6 bases stayed unmatched. From germline, CDR1 is LGHNA and CDR2 YNFKEQ. The CDR3 totals 14 residues.

The V call is TRBV27, the J call TRBJ2-7; 7 nucleotides align to TRBD1. Trimming at V came to 4 bases and at J to 6 bases, leaving 9 bases not matched to a gene. Germline CDR1 reads MNHEY; CDR2 reads SMNVEV (reference sequence). This CDR3 is 14 amino acids long. In nucleotides, the CDR3 is TGTGCCAGCAGTTCCTGGGACAGAGCTGCCGAGCAGTACTTC. Translating gives CASSSWDRAAEQYF.